This TCR beta chain was documented in a study of spatial heterogeneity in lung cancer. Time point given: sample taken at primary tumor resection. Material for sequencing was whole RNA from tumor, nontumor lung or frozen PBMC, left unsorted. The donor population consisted of roughly 70 patients with untreated, early-stage non-small cell lung cancer. Looked up from germline, CDR1 is MNHEY and CDR2 is SVGEGT. V lost 7 bases to trimming and J lost 3 bases, with 16 bases between them. The CDR3 covers 15 residues. Each TCR cDNA molecule carried a unique molecular identifier. TCRdb called the 5' RACE reads again in MiXCR, with one record for every CDR3 protein. The data contain about 18,000 distinct CDR3 sequences, under 20% of them seen just once; the ten biggest clones take up around 15%. The sample holds many counts of this clonotype.

This chain connects TRBV6-2 or TRBV6-3 to TRBJ2-1; the D gene is possibly TRBD2 (7 bases). The TCR sequence derives from a male donor with early-stage non-small cell lung cancer. The source material was PBMCs, sampled at surgery. CDR3 region: CASTPLRGGYNEQFF. The CDR3 DNA is TGTGCCAGCACTCCCCTAAGGGGGGGCTACAATGAGCAGTTCTTC.